The rows below give T cell receptor beta chains drawn from one sample of a study of T cells after yellow fever vaccination. TCRdb reprocessed the 5' RACE reads with MiXCR, giving one entry per CDR3 protein. The sample yields 250,000 or so distinct CDR3 sequences, 6.5% to 8.5% seen once. The specimen was CD4+ T cells sorted from PBMCs, collected 15 days after the yellow fever booster vaccination. The source is a man aged 30 to 39 who received the YFV17D yellow fever vaccine. Each CDR3 is given with its conserved first and last residue. The D gene is left open where the match is weak. Only part of the rows carry a size: once, few, many, or a class if the clone is expanded.

size,J,V,D,CDR3,DNA
many,TRBJ2-5,TRBV10-3,NA,CAIAAAETQYF,TGTGCCATCGCGGCGGCTGAGACCCAGTACTTC
few,TRBJ2-2,TRBV30,NA,CAWNRVDTGELFF,TGTGCCTGGAACAGGGTGGACACCGGGGAGCTGTTTTTT
few,TRBJ2-2,TRBV15,NA,CATSSGSNTGELFF,TGTGCCACCAGCAGCGGTTCGAACACCGGGGAGCTGTTTTTT
many,TRBJ2-7,TRBV7-8,NA,CASSLRTESSYEQYF,TGTGCCAGCAGTCTTAGAACGGAGAGCTCCTACGAGCAGTACTTC
NA,TRBJ2-5,TRBV7-2,NA,CASSVRGSETQYF,TGTGCCAGCAGCGTCAGGGGATCGGAGACCCAGTACTTC
NA,TRBJ2-2,TRBV11-3,NA,CASSPSRGGTGELFF,TGTGCCAGCAGCCCTAGTAGGGGAGGCACCGGGGAGCTGTTTTTT
NA,TRBJ2-1,TRBV20-1,NA,CSARDQGSYNEQFF,TGCAGTGCTAGAGACCAGGGTTCCTACAATGAGCAGTTCTTC
few,TRBJ2-7,TRBV23-1,NA,CASSQSETRIYEQYF,TGCGCCAGCAGTCAATCCGAGACTAGAATCTACGAGCAGTACTTC
NA,TRBJ2-5,TRBV20-1,NA,CSAEMGSETQYF,TGCAGTGCCGAGATGGGGTCTGAGACCCAGTACTTC
NA,TRBJ2-7,TRBV6-1,NA,CARTNRELFYEQYF,TGTGCCAGAACCAACAGGGAGCTCTTCTACGAGCAGTACTTC
many,TRBJ2-7,TRBV28,NA,CASSLGTKNEQYF,TGTGCCAGCAGTCTTGGGACAAAGAACGAGCAGTACTTC
NA,TRBJ1-5,TRBV25-1,NA,CASSDGGVSNQPQHF,TGTGCCAGCAGTGACGGTGGGGTTAGCAATCAGCCCCAGCATTTT
few,TRBJ1-5,TRBV12-3/TRBV12-4,NA,CASSLRGGSGQPQHF,TGTGCCAGCAGTTTAAGGGGGGGATCAGGTCAGCCCCAGCATTTT
few,TRBJ2-1,TRBV7-3,NA,CASSLTDSRDVYNEQFF,TGTGCCAGCAGCTTAACCGACTCCCGGGACGTCTACAATGAGCAGTTCTTC
many,TRBJ2-2,TRBV7-9,TRBD2,CASSQKREVTGELFF,TGTGCCAGCAGCCAGAAGCGGGAGGTCACCGGGGAGCTGTTTTTT
few,TRBJ1-2,TRBV7-9,NA,CASTQWGVGGYTF,TGTGCCAGCACCCAATGGGGGGTCGGTGGCTACACCTTC
NA,TRBJ2-5,TRBV20-1,TRBD2,CSARDFLGGMETQYF,TGCAGTGCTAGAGATTTTCTCGGGGGGATGGAGACCCAGTACTTC
many,TRBJ2-7,TRBV27,TRBD1,CASRRQGGYEQYF,TGTGCCAGCAGGAGACAGGGTGGTTACGAGCAGTACTTC
NA,TRBJ2-3,TRBV6-5,TRBD1,CASRGTGGLDTQYF,TGTGCCAGCAGGGGGACAGGGGGCCTGGATACGCAGTATTTT
few,TRBJ2-3,TRBV29-1,NA,CSVEDPRRAKDTQYF,TGCAGCGTTGAAGATCCTCGCAGGGCAAAAGATACGCAGTATTTT
NA,TRBJ2-7,TRBV11-2,TRBD2,CASSPFGLAGEKGAYEQYF,TGTGCCAGCAGCCCATTTGGGCTAGCGGGAGAAAAAGGGGCCTACGAGCAGTACTTC
NA,TRBJ2-7,TRBV13,NA,CASSPRTSSYEQYF,TGTGCCAGCAGCCCGAGGACGAGCTCCTACGAGCAGTACTTC
few,TRBJ2-3,TRBV19,TRBD1,CASSGRTGRSTDTQYF,TGTGCCAGTAGTGGAAGGACAGGACGGAGCACAGATACGCAGTATTTT
many,TRBJ1-2,TRBV20-1,NA,CSAKNYGYTF,TGCAGTGCTAAGAACTATGGCTACACCTTC
few,TRBJ2-6,TRBV6-1,TRBD2,CASSQLAGGPGVLTF,TGTGCCAGCAGTCAACTAGCGGGAGGGCCTGGCGTCCTGACTTTC
many,TRBJ2-3,TRBV4-3,TRBD1,CASSQDWDRVNVNTQYF,TGCGCCAGCAGCCAAGATTGGGACAGGGTAAACGTAAATACGCAGTATTTT
few,TRBJ2-1,TRBV25-1,NA,CASSAVARHNEQFF,TGTGCCAGCAGTGCCGTGGCTAGACACAATGAGCAGTTCTTC
few,TRBJ1-2,TRBV6-5,NA,CASSYSRQWNGYTF,TGTGCCAGCAGTTACTCGAGGCAATGGAATGGCTACACCTTC
many,TRBJ2-2,TRBV11-1,NA,CASSSGADTGELFF,TGTGCCAGCAGCTCCGGGGCTGACACCGGGGAGCTGTTTTTT
many,TRBJ1-1,TRBV5-1,NA,CASSLGQTQKSEAFF,TGCGCCAGCAGCTTGGGTCAGACCCAAAAAAGTGAAGCTTTCTTT
few,TRBJ2-3,TRBV20-1,NA,CSLPGVTQYF,TGCAGCTTACCAGGGGTTACGCAGTATTTT
NA,TRBJ2-1,TRBV24-1,NA,CATSEPQPGTRDEQFF,TGTGCCACCAGTGAGCCCCAGCCCGGGACCCGGGATGAGCAGTTCTTC
NA,TRBJ2-2,TRBV30,TRBD1,CAWRRGTGGTGELFF,TGTGCCTGGAGGCGCGGGACAGGGGGCACCGGGGAGCTGTTTTTT
NA,TRBJ2-7,TRBV6-5,TRBD2,CASSSPGRRYEQYF,TGTGCCAGCAGTTCCCCCGGGAGGAGATACGAGCAGTACTTC
few,TRBJ2-7,TRBV10-3,NA,CAISETDQSEQYF,TGTGCCATCAGTGAGACCGATCAGAGCGAGCAGTACTTC
few,TRBJ1-2,TRBV9,TRBD1,CASSVAPGLDRGPF,TGTGCCAGCAGCGTAGCTCCGGGGTTGGACAGGGGACCCTTC
few,TRBJ2-7,TRBV29-1,NA,CSDILRGQYF,TGCAGCGACATACTACGAGGGCAGTACTTC
many,TRBJ2-7,TRBV12-3/TRBV12-4,TRBD1,CASKVGDSPSYEQYF,TGTGCCAGCAAAGTCGGGGACAGCCCCTCCTACGAGCAGTACTTC
NA,TRBJ2-1,TRBV5-4,TRBD1,CASSSRGTGVNEQFF,TGTGCCAGCAGCTCGCGAGGGACAGGGGTCAATGAGCAGTTCTTC
NA,TRBJ2-3,TRBV10-3,TRBD1,CAISGQGPDTQYF,TGTGCCATCAGTGGACAGGGCCCAGATACGCAGTATTTT
few,TRBJ1-5,TRBV29-1,TRBD1,CSVVLGQGAGISNQPQHF,TGCAGCGTTGTTTTGGGCCAGGGGGCAGGGATTAGCAATCAGCCCCAGCATTTT
many,TRBJ2-2,TRBV24-1,NA,CATQSSFRAGELFF,TGTGCCACTCAAAGTTCGTTCCGGGCCGGGGAGCTGTTTTTT
few,TRBJ1-1,TRBV3-1,NA,CASSHLNTEAFF,TGTGCCAGCAGCCACCTGAACACTGAAGCTTTCTTT
few,TRBJ2-7,TRBV7-2,NA,CASSLTKLEQYF,TGTGCCAGCAGCTTAACCAAGTTGGAGCAGTACTTC
NA,TRBJ1-3,TRBV5-5,TRBD1,CASSVTGGVGNTIYF,TGTGCCAGCAGCGTGACAGGGGGAGTAGGAAACACCATATATTTT
many,TRBJ2-2,TRBV9,TRBD2,CASSVRFSGSPNTGELFF,TGTGCCAGCAGCGTAAGGTTTAGCGGGAGTCCCAACACCGGGGAGCTGTTTTTT
many,TRBJ1-1,TRBV7-9,NA,CASSLGQGGNTEAFF,TGTGCCAGCAGCTTAGGTCAGGGCGGAAACACTGAAGCTTTCTTT
NA,TRBJ2-1,TRBV5-1,TRBD1,CASSFQGAVNEQFF,TGCGCCAGCAGCTTTCAGGGGGCAGTGAATGAGCAGTTCTTC
NA,TRBJ2-5,TRBV15,TRBD2,CATSSRSGSQETQYF,TGTGCCACCAGCAGCCGGAGCGGGAGCCAAGAGACCCAGTACTTC
few,TRBJ2-5,TRBV20-1,NA,CSARVWVSGSPQETQYF,TGCAGTGCTAGAGTCTGGGTTTCGGGATCCCCCCAAGAGACCCAGTACTTC
NA,TRBJ2-2,TRBV21-1,NA,CASSKERVVATGELFF,TGTGCCAGCAGCAAAGAACGAGTGGTGGCCACCGGGGAGCTGTTTTTT
NA,TRBJ1-2,TRBV7-2,NA,CASSLSAGLTDGYTF,TGTGCCAGCAGCTTATCGGCGGGACTGACGGATGGCTACACCTTC
few,TRBJ2-3,TRBV29-1,NA,CSVGWGTDTQYF,TGCAGCGTTGGCTGGGGGACAGATACGCAGTATTTT
many,TRBJ2-3,TRBV7-9,TRBD1,CASRQGAFDTQYF,TGTGCCAGCAGACAGGGGGCTTTCGATACGCAGTATTTT
many,TRBJ2-5,TRBV7-6,NA,CASRLQETQYF,TGTGCCAGCAGACTACAAGAGACCCAGTACTTC